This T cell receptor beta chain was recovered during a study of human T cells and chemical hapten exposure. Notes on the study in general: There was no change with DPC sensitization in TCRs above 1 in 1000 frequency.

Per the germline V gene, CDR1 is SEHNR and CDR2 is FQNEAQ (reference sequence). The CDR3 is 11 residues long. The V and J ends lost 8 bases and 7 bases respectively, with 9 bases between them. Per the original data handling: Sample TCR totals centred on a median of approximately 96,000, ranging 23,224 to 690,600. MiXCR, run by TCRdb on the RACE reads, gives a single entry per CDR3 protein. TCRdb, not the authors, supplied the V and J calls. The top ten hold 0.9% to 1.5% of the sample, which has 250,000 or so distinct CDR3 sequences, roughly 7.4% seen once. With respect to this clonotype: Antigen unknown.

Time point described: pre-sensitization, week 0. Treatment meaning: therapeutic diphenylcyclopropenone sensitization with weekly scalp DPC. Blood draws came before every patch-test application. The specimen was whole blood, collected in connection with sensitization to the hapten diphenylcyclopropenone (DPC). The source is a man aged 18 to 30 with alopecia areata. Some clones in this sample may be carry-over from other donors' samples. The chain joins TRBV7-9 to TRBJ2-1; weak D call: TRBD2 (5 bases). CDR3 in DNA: TGTGCCAGCCTTTCGGGGAATGAGCAGTTCTTC. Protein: CASLSGNEQFF.